This entry lists 18 T cell receptor beta chains sequenced from one sample in a study of cytomegalovirus exposure and HLA in healthy donors. The primer mix had 60 Vbeta and 13 Jbeta primers. This table comes from immunoSEQ multiplex PCR, and its TCRdb copy is limited to in-frame clones, with some not included. The data show roughly 130,000 clones, more than 60% seen once. The sequencing input was PBMCs. The receptor source for this set is a male donor in good health and CMV-seronegative.

The V call is TRBV29-1, the J call TRBJ1-2, with D possibly being TRBD1 (6 bases). Between the trimmed V and J ends, which lost 6 bases and 0 bases, there was a span of 14 bases. Germline V CDR1 and CDR2: SQVTM, ANQGSEA. This CDR3 is 14 amino acids long. In DNA form, the CDR3 reads TGCAGCGTGCAACTCGGGACAACTAACTATGGCTACACCTTC. Amino acids: CSVQLGTTNYGYTF. The whole variable domain, filled in from reference TRBV29-1 and TRBJ1-2, reads SAVISQKPSRDICQRGTSLTIQCQVDSQVTMMFWYRQQPGQSLTLIATANQGSEATYESGFVIDKFPISRPNLTFSTLTVSNMSPEDSSIYLCSVQLGTTNYGYTFGSGTRLTVV.

The rearrangement joins TRBV6-4 to TRBJ1-6; TRBD1 matches at 7 bases. Looked up from germline, CDR1 is MRHNA and CDR2 is SNTAGT. The trim removed 6 bases at V and 9 bases at J, leaving 11 bases unmatched. CDR3 length equals 15 residues. The CDR3 sequence is CASREEGARSSPLHF. The CDR3 bases are TGTGCCAGCAGAGAAGAGGGGGCTCGGAGTTCACCCCTCCACTTT.

The gene calls are TRBV6-5 and TRBJ1-1; D gene ambiguous. The CDR3 contains 15 residues. CDR1 and CDR2 (germline): MNHEY, SVGAGI. V dropped 8 bases and J dropped 1 base, with 17 bases sitting between them. The CDR3 nucleotides read TGTGCCAGCTGGCTCCCCCCCGGCGGGAACACTGAAGCTTTCTTT. It encodes CASWLPPGGNTEAFF.

The chain is built from TRBV15 and TRBJ2-7, with TRBD1 matching 10 bases. The CDR3 totals 16 residues. Per germline, CDR1 LNHNV and CDR2 YYDKDF (reference sequence). V lost 5 bases to trimming and J lost 5 bases; unmatched junction nucleotides: 12. In DNA, the CDR3 is TGTGCCACCAGCGACCGGGACAGGGGTCCCCACAACGAGCAGTACTTC. Amino acid sequence: CATSDRDRGPHNEQYF.

The V and J genes are TRBV28 and TRBJ2-5; perhaps TRBD1 as D (6 bases). CDR1 and CDR2 (germline): MDHEN, SYDVKM. The CDR3 is 16 residues long. The ends were cut back, 5 bases at V and 2 bases at J, with 18 bases in the middle. DNA for the CDR3: TGTGCCAGCAGTCCCCGCACAGGGTTGGGACAAGAGACCCAGTACTTC. Amino acids: CASSPRTGLGQETQYF.

The chain couples TRBV5-1 to TRBJ2-1, with 10 bases matching TRBD1. In germline, CDR1 is SGHRS, CDR2 YFSETQ. The CDR3 length is 15 residues. V lost 7 bases and J lost 4; bases outside the gene matches: 8. CDR3 sequence reads: CASGYDRGQYNEQFF. The CDR3 nucleotides are TGCGCCAGCGGGTATGACAGGGGGCAATACAATGAGCAGTTCTTC.

For this clone: Mismatch with germline at one junction end may stem from a read error. The V and J genes are TRBV18 and TRBJ1-1; D gene unclear. Germline V gene lookup returns CDR1 KGHSH and CDR2 LQKENI. The CDR3 loop spans 14 amino acids. CDR3 in DNA: TGTGCCAACTCACCACCCGGACTGAATACTGAAGCTTTCTTT. Residues: CANSPPGLNTEAFF.

The rearrangement uses TRBV6-5 and TRBJ1-5; D is possibly TRBD1 (5 bases). The CDR3 covers 15 residues. Trimming took off 0 bases at V and 0 bases at J, with 6 bases between the two ends. Germline CDR1 is MNHEY and CDR2 is SVGAGI. The CDR3 sequence: CASSYSDSSNQPQHF. CDR3 DNA: TGTGCCAGCAGTTACTCTGACAGTAGCAATCAGCCCCAGCATTTT.

This chain connects TRBV5-1 to TRBJ2-2, with D possibly TRBD1 on 5 matching bases. The CDR3 loop spans 12 amino acids. V lost 2 bases and J lost 6, with 5 bases in between. The germline V gene has CDR1 SGHRS and CDR2 YFSETQ. CDR3 protein: CASSLGAGELFF. The CDR3, as DNA: TGCGCCAGCAGCTTAGGGGCCGGGGAGCTGTTTTTT.

The chain uses TRBV9 and TRBJ1-2; 9 bases are a match to TRBD1. V lost 3 bases to trimming and J lost 4 bases; unmatched junction nucleotides: 4. The CDR3 loop spans 14 amino acids. Looked up from germline, CDR1 is SGDLS and CDR2 is YYNGEE. CDR3 DNA: TGTGCCAGCAGCGGGACAGGGGTCGGCTATGGCTACACCTTC. It specifies CASSGTGVGYGYTF.

The genes are TRBV6-5 and TRBJ1-6, with 10 bases matching TRBD1. Germline values: CDR1 MNHEY, CDR2 SVGAGI. This CDR3 has 14 amino acids. V lost 5 bases and J lost 10; bases outside the gene matches: 5. The CDR3: CASSPGQGVSPLHF. The CDR3 bases are TGTGCCAGCAGTCCCGGACAGGGGGTATCACCCCTCCACTTT.

This clone was counted a few times. The chain has TRBV7-9 and TRBJ2-5; weak D call: TRBD2 (7 bases). The CDR3 totals 14 residues. The V and J ends lost 5 bases and 5 bases respectively, with 15 bases between them. Germline loops: CDR1 SEHNR, CDR2 FQNEAQ (reference sequence). The CDR3, as DNA: TGTGCCAGCAGCAGGGGGGGGATTAGTGAGACCCAGTACTTC. It translates to CASSRGGISETQYF.

This clone was seen a few times. The chain employs TRBV5-1 and TRBJ2-3, with D unclear. CDR3 size: 14 residues. V was trimmed by 0 bases and J by 6 bases, leaving 11 bases between them. Germline CDR1 reads SGHRS; CDR2 reads YFSETQ. CDR3 residues: CASSLALLRDTQYF. CDR3 DNA: TGCGCCAGCAGCTTGGCCTTACTTCGGGATACGCAGTATTTT.

This clone was counted only a few times. This sequence joins TRBV4-2 and TRBJ2-3; 14 bases fit TRBD2. V shed 4 bases, J shed 1 base, and the junction held 1 base outside the gene matches. The CDR3 consists of 16 residues. In germline, CDR1 is LGHNA, CDR2 YNFKEQ. The CDR3 bases are TGTGCCAGCAGCCCGGGACTAGCGGGGGGCACAGATACGCAGTATTTT. It translates to CASSPGLAGGTDTQYF.

The table lists this clone with a few counts. The chain recombines TRBV6-1 with TRBJ2-5; no reliable D call. This CDR3 comprises 13 residues. Trimming shortened V by 4 bases and J by 1 base, and 7 bases separated the two germline ends. Germline lookup yields CDR1 MNHNS and CDR2 SASEGT. The CDR3 loop reads CASSVRSQETQYF. As DNA, the CDR3 is TGTGCCAGCAGTGTAAGGAGCCAAGAGACCCAGTACTTC.

The chain uses TRBV29-1 and TRBJ2-7, with TRBD2 matching 7 bases. The V segment lost 6 bases and the J segment 1 base; nucleotides outside the gene matches: 6. The CDR3 consists of 13 residues. Germline V gene lookup returns CDR1 SQVTM and CDR2 ANQGSEA. The CDR3: CSVAGGGSYEQYF. As DNA, the CDR3 is TGCAGCGTAGCTGGGGGGGGTTCCTACGAGCAGTACTTC.

J is TRBJ2-3 and V is TRBV29-1, with D perhaps matching TRBD2 (5 bases). The CDR3 has 11 amino acids. Germline V gene data show CDR1 as SQVTM and CDR2 as ANQGSEA. Trimming shortened V by 7 bases and J by 5 bases, and 10 bases separated the two germline ends. Here the CDR3 DNA reads TGCAGCGCCGGGGTGAGAGATACGCAGTATTTT. It is translated as CSAGVRDTQYF.

This chain joins TRBV4-1 and TRBJ1-3; 7 nucleotides agree with TRBD1. The CDR3 is made up of 15 amino acids. Germline CDR1 reads MGHRA; CDR2 reads YSYEKL. V was clipped by 4 bases and J by 4 bases; unmatched bases: 7. The CDR3 DNA follows: TGCGCCAGCAGCCTACTACAGGGGTCAGGAAACACCATATATTTT. Amino acids: CASSLLQGSGNTIYF.